This T cell receptor beta chain was sequenced during a study of cytomegalovirus exposure and HLA in healthy donors. CDR1 is LNHDA and CDR2 is SQIVND in the germline V gene (reference sequence). CDR3 length: 15 residues. PCR used 60 Vbeta primers and 13 Jbeta primers. The repertoire was sequenced with immunoSEQ multiplex PCR; TCRdb's copy has only in-frame clones and lacks some. The repertoire holds under 150,000 clones, roughly 65% seen once, with less than 12% in the top ten. This chain uses TRBV19 with TRBJ2-5, with 13 nucleotides matching TRBD2. The tail of the sequence fits TRBJ2-7 better, so the J call may be wrong. This sequence was found in a man aged 40-49 years in good health and CMV-seropositive. Sequencing was carried out using PBMCs. The CDR3, as DNA: TGTGCCAGTAGTTGGGGACTAGCGGGGCGCTACGAGCAGTACTTC. It encodes CASSWGLAGRYEQYF.